This is a list of T cell receptor beta chains from one sample in a study of blood T cell repertoires in COVID-19. Generated by immunoSEQ multiplex PCR, the TCRdb table keeps only in-frame clones and is missing some. The table lists tens of thousands of clones, roughly 86% of them singletons. What was sequenced was peripheral blood. The receptors come from a man between 65 and 79 years old with acute or convalescent COVID-19. Both conserved end residues are part of each CDR3. Fields, in order: D gene, J gene, CDR3 length, clone size, V gene, CDR3 protein, CDR3 DNA. D genes are given only for firm matches. The size field is filled for only some rows; it gives once, few, many or a size class.

TRBD1 TRBJ1-2 15 - TRBV19 CATVRDRGRERGYTF TGTGCCACTGTCCGGGACAGGGGGCGCGAGCGTGGCTACACCTTC
- TRBJ2-3 16 - TRBV9 CASSVGGAVPTDTQYF TGTGCCAGCAGCGTAGGGGGAGCGGTCCCAACGGATACGCAGTATTTT
- TRBJ1-5 13 - TRBV28 CASSWTENQPQHF TGTGCCAGCAGTTGGACAGAGAATCAGCCCCAGCATTTT
- TRBJ1-2 12 - TRBV2 CASRPEGYGYTF TGTGCCAGCCGTCCGGAGGGCTATGGCTACACCTTC
- TRBJ1-1 14 - TRBV19 CASSRQRQNTEAFF TGTGCCAGTAGCCGACAGCGACAGAACACTGAAGCTTTCTTT
TRBD1 TRBJ1-6 18 - TRBV18 CASSQTGGHVLGNSPLHF TGTGCCAGCTCACAGACAGGGGGTCATGTCCTCGGTAATTCACCCCTCCACTTT
- TRBJ2-3 15 - TRBV19 CASTPSGVGTDTQYF TGTGCCAGTACCCCCTCAGGGGTCGGTACAGATACGCAGTATTTT
- TRBJ2-7 12 - TRBV10-3 CAISESWEEQYF TGTGCCATCAGTGAGTCGTGGGAGGAGCAGTACTTC
- TRBJ1-5 16 - TRBV2 CASSPAGGLGNQPQHF TGTGCCAGCAGCCCCGCCGGCGGTCTGGGCAATCAGCCCCAGCATTTT
TRBD2 TRBJ2-2 14 - TRBV29-1 CSVTGTRNTGELFF TGCAGCGTTACCGGGACTAGAAACACCGGGGAGCTGTTTTTT
- TRBJ1-2 11 once TRBV20-1 CGSDYFSGYTF TGCGGGAGTGATTACTTCTCTGGCTACACCTTC
TRBD2 TRBJ2-1 16 - TRBV2 CASSEGGGTLYNEQFF TGTGCCAGCAGTGAAGGGGGGGGGACCTTGTACAATGAGCAGTTCTTC
TRBD1 TRBJ1-1 15 - TRBV19 CASRSSGTANTEAFF TGTGCCAGTAGGTCGTCCGGGACAGCGAACACTGAAGCTTTCTTT
- TRBJ2-1 16 - TRBV7-3 CASSPGAGLPLPEQFF TGTGCCAGCAGCCCGGGGGCGGGACTACCCCTCCCCGAGCAGTTCTTC
TRBD2 TRBJ2-2 16 - TRBV5-1 CASSPRTSGNTGELFF TGCGCCAGCAGCCCAAGGACTAGCGGGAACACCGGGGAGCTGTTTTTT
- TRBJ1-3 13 - TRBV10-3 CAIRGGPGNTIYF TGTGCCATCAGGGGGGGGCCTGGAAACACCATATATTTT
TRBD1 TRBJ2-7 14 - TRBV7-9 CATSRQGIDYEQYF TGTGCCACCTCTAGACAGGGGATAGACTACGAGCAGTACTTC
- TRBJ1-1 13 - TRBV12-3/TRBV12-4 CASSLIMNTEAFF TGTGCCAGCAGTCTAATCATGAACACTGAAGCTTTCTTT
TRBD2 TRBJ2-3 16 - TRBV28 CASSPLGSGITDTQYF TGTGCCAGCAGTCCTTTGGGCAGCGGGATAACAGATACGCAGTATTTT
- TRBJ1-2 13 - TRBV6-5 CASSFSLNYGYTF TGTGCCAGCAGTTTTAGTTTAAACTATGGCTACACCTTC
TRBD2 TRBJ2-3 18 - TRBV5-1 CASTRAGLAGVWTDTQYF TGCGCCAGCACACGTGCGGGACTAGCGGGAGTGTGGACAGATACGCAGTATTTT
- TRBJ2-2 15 - TRBV4-2 CASRGAGEATGELFF TGTGCCAGCAGGGGGGCGGGAGAAGCCACCGGGGAGCTGTTTTTT
- TRBJ1-2 12 - TRBV27 CASSSGQSGYTF TGTGCCAGCAGTTCTGGACAGTCTGGCTACACCTTC
- TRBJ2-5 14 few TRBV5-1 CASSFQDWQETQYF TGCGCCAGCAGCTTCCAGGACTGGCAAGAGACCCAGTACTTC
- TRBJ2-7 14 - TRBV7-8 CASSFSGGTYEQYF TGTGCCAGCAGCTTCTCCGGGGGTACCTACGAGCAGTACTTC
TRBD1 TRBJ2-1 17 - TRBV3-1/TRBV3-2 CASSQDGRGTSYNEQFF TGTGCCAGCAGCCAAGATGGCAGGGGGACCTCCTACAATGAGCAGTTCTTC
- TRBJ1-1 13 - TRBV7-7 CASSLGQNTEAFF TGTGCTAGCAGCTTAGGACAGAACACTGAAGCTTTCTTT
- TRBJ2-3 14 - TRBV24-1 CATSDQGRTDTQYF TGTGCCACCAGTGATCAGGGGCGCACAGATACGCAGTATTTT
TRBD2 TRBJ2-3 15 - TRBV19 CASSIGAGARDTQYF TGTGCCAGTAGTATCGGAGCGGGGGCCCGGGATACGCAGTATTTT
- TRBJ2-3 15 - TRBV19 CASSTGFGGTDTQYF TGTGCCAGTAGTACGGGATTTGGGGGCACAGATACGCAGTATTTT
TRBD2 TRBJ2-1 15 - TRBV5-1 CASSAGGSRNDEQFF TGCGCCAGCTCAGCGGGAGGGTCCCGGAACGATGAGCAGTTCTTC
- TRBJ2-3 15 medium-sized TRBV7-9 CASIPRTRETDTQYF TGTGCCAGCATCCCCCGAACCAGGGAAACAGATACGCAGTATTTT
- TRBJ2-5 15 - TRBV7-8 CASSSGVRIRETQYF TGTGCCAGCAGCTCCGGGGTGAGGATAAGGGAGACCCAGTACTTC
TRBD1 TRBJ2-3 15 - TRBV19 CASQMAGGRGDTQYF TGTGCCAGTCAAATGGCAGGGGGCCGTGGAGATACGCAGTATTTT
TRBD2 TRBJ2-3 17 - TRBV18 CASSPLAGGPGTDTQYF TGTGCCAGCTCACCGCTAGCGGGGGGGCCGGGCACAGATACGCAGTATTTT
TRBD1 TRBJ2-1 14 few TRBV28 CASWAGQGYNEQFF TGTGCCAGCTGGGCCGGACAGGGGTACAATGAGCAGTTCTTC
- TRBJ1-6 13 - TRBV2 CASRDRYNSPLHF TGTGCCAGCAGGGACAGATATAATTCACCCCTCCACTTT
- TRBJ2-2 14 - TRBV19 CASSIAGGSGELFF TGTGCCAGTAGTATAGCTGGAGGGAGCGGGGAGCTGTTTTTT
TRBD2 TRBJ2-2 13 - TRBV29-1 CSGLAGTTGELFF TGCAGCGGGTTAGCGGGAACCACCGGGGAGCTGTTTTTT
- TRBJ1-6 14 once TRBV6-6 CASTPQGKGSPLHF TGTGCCAGCACCCCACAGGGAAAGGGTTCACCCCTCCACTTT
- TRBJ2-1 13 - TRBV18 CASSTGGVTGQFF TGTGCCAGCTCAACCGGAGGGGTCACGGGGCAGTTCTTC
- TRBJ1-1 16 - TRBV5-1 CASSPTGHFMNTEAFF TGCGCCAGCAGCCCCACGGGACATTTCATGAACACTGAAGCTTTCTTT
- TRBJ1-3 15 - TRBV11-3 CASSPGDATGNTIYF TGTGCCAGCAGCCCAGGGGACGCCACTGGAAACACCATATATTTT
TRBD2 TRBJ2-2 14 - TRBV5-4 CATQAGGLTGELFF TGTGCCACCCAAGCGGGAGGGCTAACCGGGGAGCTGTTTTTT
TRBD1 TRBJ1-2 13 - TRBV29-1 CSVGPGQAKGYTF TGCAGCGTTGGACCGGGACAGGCAAAAGGCTACACCTTC
TRBD1 TRBJ1-2 14 once TRBV7-2 CASSADRVSRGYTF TGTGCCAGCAGCGCGGACAGGGTCTCGCGCGGCTACACCTTC
TRBD2 TRBJ2-7 15 - TRBV10-3 CAISESRGVGYEQYF TGTGCCATCAGTGAGTCCCGGGGGGTAGGCTACGAGCAGTACTTC
- TRBJ2-2 15 once TRBV5-1 CASGPSSGNTGELFF TGCGCCAGCGGCCCCAGTAGCGGGAACACCGGGGAGCTGTTTTTT
TRBD2 TRBJ2-3 16 - TRBV4-1 CASSLTSGIPTDTQYF TGCGCCAGCAGCCTGACTAGCGGGATACCGACAGATACGCAGTATTTT
- TRBJ1-3 14 few TRBV19 CASSSRETGNTIYF TGTGCCAGTAGTAGTCGAGAAACTGGAAACACCATATATTTT
TRBD1 TRBJ2-2 14 few TRBV5-4 CASSGGQGAGELFF TGTGCCAGCAGCGGGGGACAGGGGGCCGGGGAGCTGTTTTTT
TRBD1 TRBJ1-2 13 - TRBV3-1/TRBV3-2 CASSQWQGGGYTF TGTGCCAGCAGCCAGTGGCAGGGGGGAGGCTACACCTTC